These 10 T cell receptor beta chains were sequenced from one sample in a study of molecular identifiers for immune sequencing clone quantification. TCRdb reprocessed the PCR reads via MiXCR and lists one record per CDR3 protein. The sample has about 320,000 distinct CDR3 sequences, over 20% seen once. Sequencing input: naive CD8+ T cells from blood, with Jurkat cell RNA spiked in. Subset noted: FACS-sorted CD8+CD4-CCR7+CD45RA+ naive T cells. All receptors derive from a human donor in good health. Some libraries in this study had Jurkat cell RNA spiked in.

A single count supports this clonotype. The junction shows a germline mismatch at one end, possibly a read error. The V gene is TRBV7-9, the J gene TRBJ2-1; TRBD1 aligns across 7 bases. The CDR3 runs to 17 residues. Germline CDR1 SEHNR, CDR2 FQNEAQ (reference sequence). CDR3 bases: TGTGCCAGCAGCTCCGCGACAGGGCCCCTAGCCTACGATGAGCAGTTCTTC. Translated, it gives CASSSATGPLAYDEQFF. Combining the CDR3 with reference TRBV7-9 and TRBJ2-1 gives the whole variable domain DTGVSQNPRHKITKRGQNVTFRCDPISEHNRLYWYRQTLGQGPEFLTYFQNEAQLEKSRLLSDRFSAERPKGSFSTLEIQRTEQGDSAMYLCASSSATGPLAYDEQFFGPGTRLTVL.

This chain links TRBV12-3 or TRBV12-4 with TRBJ2-7, with TRBD2 identical over 8 bases. CDR3 length: 15 residues. J was trimmed by 2 bases and V by 11 bases; bases with no gene match: 14. The CDR3 nucleotides are TGTGCCCCCCGTGTCGGGGGGGGGGGCCCCTACGAGCAGTACTTC. It translates to CAPRVGGGGPYEQYF.

As concerns this clonotype: Possible read error: a much larger clone is one base away. This chain joins TRBV13 and TRBJ1-5; D ambiguous. The length of the CDR3 is 18 residues. CDR1 and CDR2 (germline): PRHDT, FYEKMQ (reference sequence). The CDR3: CASSLEGISGKSNRPQHF. CDR3 sequence (DNA): TGTGCCAGCAGCTTAGAAGGGATATCAGGAAAGAGCAATCGGCCCCAGCATTTT.

This clonotype occurred many times. The V gene is TRBV2, the J gene TRBJ1-1; D perhaps matches TRBD1 (5 bases). The CDR3 contains 14 residues. The germline CDR1 and CDR2 sequences are SNHLY and FYNNEI. With 4 bases removed from V and 5 bases from J, the gap between germline ends came to 14 bases. CDR3 sequence (DNA): TGTGCCAGCAGTGGCCCAAACGGGGGAACTGAAGCTTTCTTT. Its translation: CASSGPNGGTEAFF.

Turning to this clonotype: A single base separates this from a much larger clone, so it may be a read error. This sequence joins TRBV5-6 and TRBJ1-1; D is unresolved. The V end lost 4 bases, the J end lost 1 base, and 11 bases lay between the germline ends. Germline CDR1 and CDR2: SGHDT and YYEEEE. The CDR3 totals 14 residues. The DNA of the CDR3 is TGTGCCAGCAGCCACGGATCGTCGAACACTGAAGCTTTCTTT. Its translation: CASSHGSSNTEAFF.

Regarding this clonotype: A clone one base away is much larger, so this may be a read error. The chain recombines TRBV4-3 with TRBJ1-1; TRBD1 is a possible D gene (5 bases). This CDR3 contains 14 residues. The germline V gene encodes CDR1 LGHNA and CDR2 YSLEER. CDR3 protein: CASSQYKADTEALF. The CDR3 region has the DNA TGCGCCAGCAGCCAGTACAAGGCGGACACTGAAGCTCTCTTT.

This sequence joins TRBV5-5 and TRBJ1-1; D call uncertain. CDR1 SGHKS and CDR2 YYEKEE come from the germline V gene (reference sequence). The CDR3 sequence is 13 residues long. With 5 bases removed from V and 8 bases from J, the gap between germline ends came to 16 bases. CDR3 sequence (DNA): TGTGCCAGCAGTTATCCCCCAGCCTTAGAAGCTTTCTTT. It is translated as CASSYPPALEAFF.

This clonotype was counted many times. The V gene is TRBV5-6, the J gene TRBJ1-5; the D gene is possibly TRBD1 (5 bases). In germline, CDR1 is SGHDT, CDR2 YYEEEE. The length of the CDR3 is 16 residues. The V end lost 5 bases, the J end lost 0 bases, and 15 bases lay between the germline ends. This CDR3 reads CASSFNRLYSNQPQHF. The CDR3 region has the DNA TGTGCCAGCAGTTTTAACAGGTTGTATAGCAATCAGCCCCAGCATTTT.

This clonotype was seen only a few times. The chain uses TRBV6-2 or TRBV6-3 and TRBJ2-3, with 7 bases identical to TRBD2. The germline gives CDR1 MNHEY, CDR2 SVGEGT. Unmatched junction bases numbered 9, after V lost 6 bases and J lost 6 bases. This CDR3 has 14 residues. CDR3: CASRIYRLADTQYF. CDR3 DNA: TGTGCCAGCAGGATTTACAGACTAGCTGATACGCAGTATTTT.

Regarding this clonotype: A read error may explain this, as a much larger clone is one base away. The final CDR3 position lacks the conserved phenylalanine or tryptophan, pointing to a likely read error. This chain links TRBV9 with TRBJ2-3, with a weak D call TRBD1 (5 bases). This CDR3 region has 14 residues. CDR1 SGDLS and CDR2 YYNGEE come from the germline V gene. V shed 3 bases and J shed 1 base, with 9 bases lying between them. The CDR3 nucleotides read TGTGCCAGCAGCGACAGGTATGGCACAGATACGCAGTATCTT. Amino acids: CASSDRYGTDTQYL.